One and the same sample provided the 18 T cell receptor beta chains below, sequenced in a study of blood T cell repertoires in COVID-19 (TCRdb year 2020). Libraries were made using the immunoSEQ multiplex PCR assay. The table was pulled from immuneACCESS by TCRdb, which kept in-frame rearrangements only. Such tables lose some clones; where checked, under half of the loss comes from unresolved V genes, and the rest has no known cause. This sample lists fewer than 250,000 clones; around 82% were detected once. The ten most abundant clones make up 2.5% of the sample. The specimen sequenced was peripheral blood. These receptors came from a woman aged 40 to 50 with active or convalescent COVID-19.

The gene calls are TRBV5-4 and TRBJ1-1; 11 bases are shared with TRBD1. After removal of 5 bases from V and 1 base from J, the junction contained 10 bases not matched to a gene. Looked up from germline, CDR1 is SGHNT and CDR2 is YYREEE (reference sequence). This CDR3 contains 17 residues. CDR3 amino acids: CASSLDLGQGANTEAFF. CDR3 nucleotides: TGTGCCAGCAGTTTAGATTTAGGACAGGGGGCGAACACTGAAGCTTTCTTT.

The genes are TRBV4-1 and TRBJ2-7, with a possible D match to TRBD1 (6 bases). CDR3 length: 13 residues. Germline CDR1 reads MGHRA; CDR2 reads YSYEKL. Trimming left V 2 bases short and J 4 bases short, with 9 bases between. This CDR3 reads CASSQTQGYEQYF. Written as DNA, the CDR3 is TGCGCCAGCAGCCAAACCCAGGGGTACGAGCAGTACTTC.

The rearrangement links TRBV7-8 to TRBJ2-7, with D perhaps matching TRBD1 (5 bases). Germline V gene data show CDR1 as SGHVS and CDR2 as FQNEAQ. V gave up 5 bases and J gave up 6 bases, with 14 bases separating them. This CDR3 contains 13 residues. This chain's CDR3 is CASSRRTSPEQYF. Here the CDR3 DNA reads TGTGCCAGCAGCCGCCGGACATCCCCCGAGCAGTACTTC.

This clone showed up just once. The rearrangement uses TRBV14 and TRBJ1-3, with 8 bases matching TRBD1. The CDR3 is 21 amino acids. The ends lost 3 bases at V and 0 bases at J; junction bases unmatched: 19. CDR1 and CDR2 from the germline V gene are SGHDN and FVKESK. In DNA, the CDR3 is TGTGCCAGCAGCCATAAAGGGCGACAGGGGTTTTTCCTCAGCTCTGGAAACACCATATATTTT. It encodes CASSHKGRQGFFLSSGNTIYF. The entire variable domain, with the rest obtained from reference TRBV14 and TRBJ1-3, is as follows: EAGVTQFPSHSVIEKGQTVTLRCDPISGHDNLYWYRRVMGKEIKFLLHFVKESKQDESGMPNNRFLAERTGGTYSTLKVQPAELEDSGVYFCASSHKGRQGFFLSSGNTIYFGEGSWLTVV.

The chain joins TRBV7-9 to TRBJ1-1; 9 bases align to TRBD1. Trimming removed 1 base from V and 8 bases from J; junction bases left unmatched: 5. Per germline, CDR1 SEHNR and CDR2 FQNEAQ (reference sequence). The CDR3 length is 14 residues. CDR3 in DNA: TGTGCCAGCAGCTTAGGTGGGGGGACAGGGGAAGCTTTCTTT. This encodes CASSLGGGTGEAFF.

This clone was observed a single time. This chain connects TRBV25-1 to TRBJ1-1, with 7 nucleotides matching TRBD1. Germline assignment: CDR1 MGHDK and CDR2 SYGVNS. V lost 10 bases and J lost 4; bases outside the gene matches: 6. The length of the CDR3 is 12 residues. The CDR3 here is CATADRVTEAFF. The DNA for the CDR3 is TGTGCCACCGCCGACAGGGTCACTGAAGCTTTCTTT.

V is TRBV15 and J is TRBJ2-5; no reliable D call. Germline loops: CDR1 LNHNV, CDR2 YYDKDF (reference sequence). This CDR3 contains 15 residues. The germline V and J ends were trimmed by 0 bases and 5 bases, with 13 bases remaining between them. The CDR3 region has the DNA TGTGCCACCAGCAGAGATCGGAGTGTCTGGGAGACCCAGTACTTC. Protein sequence: CATSRDRSVWETQYF.

This clone was counted once. The chain links TRBV29-1 to TRBJ2-2, with 10 bases lining up with TRBD1. Germline V CDR1 and CDR2: SQVTM, ANQGSEA. With V trimmed by 7 bases and J by 4 bases, 6 bases remained unmatched. CDR3 length equals 14 residues. CDR3: CSGTGDRGTGELFF. DNA for the CDR3: TGCAGCGGGACCGGGGACAGGGGCACCGGGGAGCTGTTTTTT.

The sample holds one count of this clone. The V and J genes are TRBV11-3 and TRBJ2-7; D not resolved. Germline V lookup: CDR1 SGHNT, CDR2 YENEEA. Trimming removed 8 bases from V and 0 bases from J, with 14 bases in between. The CDR3 is made up of 14 amino acids. The DNA of the CDR3 is TGTGCCAGCGGCCTCCCCCCGGGCTCCTACGAGCAGTACTTC. It translates to CASGLPPGSYEQYF. The whole variable domain, remainder taken from reference TRBV11-3 and TRBJ2-7, is EAGVVQSPRYKIIEKKQPVAFWCNPISGHNTLYWYLQNLGQGPELLIRYENEEAVDDSQLPKDRFSAERLKGVDSTLKIQPAELGDSAVYLCASGLPPGSYEQYFGPGTRLTVT.

This clone appeared once. The chain couples TRBV30 to TRBJ1-5, with D hard to call. The CDR3 consists of 13 residues. The germline V gene has CDR1 GTSNPN and CDR2 SVGIG (reference sequence). The germline V and J ends were trimmed by 1 base and 2 bases, with 6 bases remaining between them. The CDR3 DNA sequence: TGTGCCTGGAGTGAGCTAGGCAATCAGCCCCAGCATTTT. Amino acid sequence: CAWSELGNQPQHF.

The rearrangement uses TRBV11-2 and TRBJ2-7, with 12 bases lining up with TRBD1. Germline CDR1 is SGHAT and CDR2 is FQNNGV. The CDR3 has 17 amino acids. V shed 4 bases and J 1 base; nucleotides not matched to a gene: 8. The CDR3 loop reads CASSWPGQGASSYEQYF. CDR3 in DNA: TGTGCCAGCAGCTGGCCGGGACAGGGGGCGTCATCCTACGAGCAGTACTTC.

The genes are TRBV9 and TRBJ1-2; D uncertain. Trimming cost V 4 bases and J 6 bases, with 16 bases left between them. Germline CDR1 is SGDLS and CDR2 is YYNGEE. The CDR3 is made up of 14 amino acids. CDR3 nucleotides: TGTGCCAGCAGCCCACCCGGGAGGGTCCATGGCTACACCTTC. Its protein product is CASSPPGRVHGYTF.

This chain links TRBV11-2 with TRBJ2-2; possible D gene TRBD1, 5 bases. Germline V gives CDR1 SGHAT, CDR2 FQNNGV. V was cut by 5 bases and J by 1 base, with 17 bases left in between. This CDR3 is 17 amino acids long. DNA for the CDR3: TGTGCCAGCAGCCCAACTGGGGCTGGTGGGAACACCGGGGAGCTGTTTTTT. It yields the protein CASSPTGAGGNTGELFF.

The chain recombines TRBV11-3 with TRBJ2-2, with 11 bases that match TRBD2. Trimming took 1 base from V and 1 from J; bases not matched to a gene: 2. The CDR3 consists of 17 residues. Germline-derived CDR1 and CDR2 are SGHNT and YENEEA. CDR3 in amino acids: CASSLGGTSGNTGELFF. The CDR3 DNA sequence: TGTGCCAGCAGCTTAGGGGGGACTAGCGGGAACACCGGGGAGCTGTTTTTT.

CDR3 amino acids: CASTHGGMNTEAFF. Here the CDR3 DNA reads TGTGCCAGCACCCACGGCGGAATGAACACTGAAGCTTTCTTT. The gene calls are TRBV2 and TRBJ1-1, with D hard to call. V gave up 7 bases and J gave up 0 bases, with 12 bases separating them. The germline gives CDR1 SNHLY, CDR2 FYNNEI. The CDR3 totals 14 residues.

J is TRBJ1-5 and V is TRBV7-9; TRBD1 is a possible D gene (6 bases). CDR3 length equals 14 residues. The germline V gene has CDR1 SEHNR and CDR2 FQNEAQ (reference sequence). Trimming took 4 bases from V and 3 from J, leaving 10 bases between them. This chain's CDR3 is CASSSGANNQPQHF. CDR3 in DNA: TGTGCCAGCAGCTCAGGGGCCAACAATCAGCCCCAGCATTTT.

The chain couples TRBV5-1 to TRBJ1-5, with TRBD1 matching over 8 bases. With 4 bases clipped from V and 0 bases from J, the junction kept 3 bases outside the gene matches. The CDR3 covers 15 residues. Germline loops: CDR1 SGHRS, CDR2 YFSETQ. CDR3 protein: CASSQTGDSNQPQHF. Written as DNA, the CDR3 is TGCGCCAGCAGCCAGACAGGGGATAGCAATCAGCCCCAGCATTTT.

The genes are TRBV9 and TRBJ2-7; D is perhaps TRBD1 (6 bases). CDR3 size: 14 residues. Germline V gene data show CDR1 as SGDLS and CDR2 as YYNGEE. V lost 3 bases to trimming and J lost 4 bases, with 14 bases between them. CDR3 nucleotide sequence: TGTGCCAGCAGCGCCAGAGCAGGGGCTTACGAGCAGTACTTC. Residues: CASSARAGAYEQYF.